This T cell receptor (beta chain) is from a study of blood T cell repertoires in COVID-19. The overall study: Sites in the United States, Italy and Spain provided acute and convalescent COVID-19 samples. Sources were T cells, B-cell-depleted T cells, or PBMCs; the material itself was cDNA or gDNA.

Per the original data handling: The authors estimated nucleated cell counts from reference gene primer amplification. Produced via immunoSEQ multiplex PCR; TCRdb's table is partial and in-frame only. Clonal size and the V and J genes are those of that table, whereas D and trimming came from the DNA. The table shows some 60,000 clones, with about nine tenths occurring only once. This TCR came from a middle-aged man with acute or convalescent COVID-19. Sequenced: peripheral blood.

In nucleotides, the CDR3 is TGCGCCAGCAGCCTAGGTTCAGGACTTTATGGCTACACCTTC. This codes for CASSLGSGLYGYTF. The gene calls are TRBV5-1 and TRBJ1-2; no clear D. CDR1 is SGHRS and CDR2 is YFSETQ in the germline V gene. The CDR3 runs to 14 residues. V was shortened by 4 bases and J by 5 bases, with 15 bases between the two germline ends.